The clone carrying this TCR beta chain came up a few times. Its antigen remains unidentified. The CDR3 has 14 amino acids. Germline V gene sequence: CDR1 DFQATT, CDR2 SNEGSKA (reference sequence). Trimming removed 0 bases at V and 5 bases at J, with 11 bases between. MiXCR, run by TCRdb on the RT-PCR reads, gives a single entry per CDR3 protein. In the table there are roughly 790,000 distinct CDR3 sequences, 21% of which are singletons. These data originate in a study of response to subunit inactivated influenza vaccine. Findings and limits, study-wide: Researchers suggested that each seasonal influenza vaccination recruits few new T cells.

The input for sequencing was PBMCs from blood, taken less than 6 days after vaccination. The receptor's source is a man aged 50-60 years who received an inactivated influenza vaccine. The chain uses TRBV20-1 and TRBJ1-5, with D possibly being TRBD1 (6 bases). CDR3 amino acids: CSAREGHWDQPQHF. CDR3 DNA sequence: TGCAGTGCTAGAGAGGGACACTGGGATCAGCCCCAGCATTTT.